Detailed here is one T cell receptor (beta chain). The antigen is unknown. Each CDR3 protein is one row after TCRdb ran MiXCR on the 5' RACE reads. The sample lists hundreds of thousands of distinct CDR3 sequences; roughly 21% were seen once. The data stem from a study of T-cell memory formation after mild COVID-19. Study-wide background: Largely, the TCR clusters proved donor specific. The study's findings and limits: Chiefly within CM and EM were the contracting CD4+ clones; CD8+ ones were within EMRA. While clones contracting from day 15 to 85 were balanced between CD4 and CD8, later expanders leaned CD4+. A subset of responding clones appeared in pre-infection memory, suggesting cross-reactive memory joined.

The CDR3 has 13 amino acids. Germline V gene lookup returns CDR1 SGHNT and CDR2 YENEEA. V was trimmed by 4 bases and J by 7 bases, leaving 13 bases between them. This clonotype was obtained from an adult woman who had mild COVID-19 (a few samples of this study predate the infection). Cell type and time point are not known. V is TRBV11-3 and J is TRBJ2-5; no clear D gene. Source material: PBMCs or a T cell subset sorted from them (not recorded which). CDR3 in DNA: TGTGCCAGCAGCTCGCCTAAGGGTAGGACCCAGTACTTC. Its translation is CASSSPKGRTQYF.